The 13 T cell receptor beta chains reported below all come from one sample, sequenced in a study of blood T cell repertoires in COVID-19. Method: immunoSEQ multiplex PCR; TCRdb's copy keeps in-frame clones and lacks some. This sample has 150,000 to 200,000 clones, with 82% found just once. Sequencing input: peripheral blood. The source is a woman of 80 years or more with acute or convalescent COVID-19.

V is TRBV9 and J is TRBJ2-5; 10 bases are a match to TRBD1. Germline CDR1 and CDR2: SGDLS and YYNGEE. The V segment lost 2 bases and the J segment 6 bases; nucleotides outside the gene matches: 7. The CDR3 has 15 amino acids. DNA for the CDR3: TGTGCCAGCAGCGTTACCGGGACAGGGGCGAAGACCCAGTACTTC. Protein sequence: CASSVTGTGAKTQYF.

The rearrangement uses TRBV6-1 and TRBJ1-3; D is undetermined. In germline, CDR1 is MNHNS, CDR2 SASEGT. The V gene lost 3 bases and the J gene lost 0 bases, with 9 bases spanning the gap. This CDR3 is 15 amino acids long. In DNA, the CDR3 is TGTGCCAGCAGTGAGTGGACTGGCTCTGGAAACACCATATATTTT. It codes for CASSEWTGSGNTIYF.

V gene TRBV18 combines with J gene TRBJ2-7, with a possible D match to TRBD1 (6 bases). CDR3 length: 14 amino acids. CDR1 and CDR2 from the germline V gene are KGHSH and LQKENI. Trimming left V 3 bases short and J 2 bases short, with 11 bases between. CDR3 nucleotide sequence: TGTGCCAGCTCACCCCCGGGACAAACCTACGAGCAGTACTTC. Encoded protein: CASSPPGQTYEQYF.

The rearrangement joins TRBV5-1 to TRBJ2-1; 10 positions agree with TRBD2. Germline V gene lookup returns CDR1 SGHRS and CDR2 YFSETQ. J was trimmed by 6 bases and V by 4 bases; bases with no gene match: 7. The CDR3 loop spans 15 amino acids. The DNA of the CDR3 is TGCGCCAGCAGCGAGACTAGCGGGCCTTTCAATGAGCAGTTCTTC. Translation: CASSETSGPFNEQFF.

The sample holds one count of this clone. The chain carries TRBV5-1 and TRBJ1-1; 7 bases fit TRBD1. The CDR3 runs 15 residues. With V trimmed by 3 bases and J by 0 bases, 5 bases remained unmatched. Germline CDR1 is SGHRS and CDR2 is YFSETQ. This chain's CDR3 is CASSSTGAMNTEAFF. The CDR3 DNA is TGCGCCAGCAGCTCCACAGGGGCGATGAACACTGAAGCTTTCTTT.

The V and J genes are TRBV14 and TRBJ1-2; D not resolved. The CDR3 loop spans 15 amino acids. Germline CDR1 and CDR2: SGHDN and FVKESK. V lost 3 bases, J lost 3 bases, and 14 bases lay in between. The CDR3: CASSHPRYGDYGYTF. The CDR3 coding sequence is TGTGCCAGCAGCCACCCTCGTTACGGGGACTATGGCTACACCTTC. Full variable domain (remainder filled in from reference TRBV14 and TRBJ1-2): EAGVTQFPSHSVIEKGQTVTLRCDPISGHDNLYWYRRVMGKEIKFLLHFVKESKQDESGMPNNRFLAERTGGTYSTLKVQPAELEDSGVYFCASSHPRYGDYGYTFGSGTRLTVV.

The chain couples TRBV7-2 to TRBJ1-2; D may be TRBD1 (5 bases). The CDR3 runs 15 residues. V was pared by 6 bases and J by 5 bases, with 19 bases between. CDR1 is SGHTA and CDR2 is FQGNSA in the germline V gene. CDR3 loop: CASRPSDQGIYGYTF. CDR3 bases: TGTGCCAGCAGGCCATCGGACCAGGGAATATATGGCTACACCTTC.

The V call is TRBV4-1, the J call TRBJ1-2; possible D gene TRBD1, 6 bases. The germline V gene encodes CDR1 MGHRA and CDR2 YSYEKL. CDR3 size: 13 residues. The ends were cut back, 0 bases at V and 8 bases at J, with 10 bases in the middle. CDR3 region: CASSQDHRDGYTF. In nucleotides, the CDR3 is TGCGCCAGCAGCCAAGACCACAGGGACGGCTACACCTTC.

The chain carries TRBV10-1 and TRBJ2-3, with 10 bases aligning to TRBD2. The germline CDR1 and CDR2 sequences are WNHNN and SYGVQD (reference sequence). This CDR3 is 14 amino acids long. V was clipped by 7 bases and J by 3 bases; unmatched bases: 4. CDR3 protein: CASKPSGSTDTQYF. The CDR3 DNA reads TGCGCCAGCAAGCCTAGCGGGAGTACAGATACGCAGTATTTT.

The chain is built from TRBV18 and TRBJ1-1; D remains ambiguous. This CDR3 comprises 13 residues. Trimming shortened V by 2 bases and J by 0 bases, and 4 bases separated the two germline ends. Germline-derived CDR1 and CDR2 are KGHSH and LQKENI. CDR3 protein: CASSPELNTEAFF. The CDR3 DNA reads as TGTGCCAGCTCACCAGAGCTGAACACTGAAGCTTTCTTT. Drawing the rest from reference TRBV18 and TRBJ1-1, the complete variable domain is NAGVMQNPRHLVRRRGQEARLRCSPMKGHSHVYWYRQLPEEGLKFMVYLQKENIIDESGMPKERFSAEFPKEGPSILRIQQVVRGDSAAYFCASSPELNTEAFFGQGTRLTVV.

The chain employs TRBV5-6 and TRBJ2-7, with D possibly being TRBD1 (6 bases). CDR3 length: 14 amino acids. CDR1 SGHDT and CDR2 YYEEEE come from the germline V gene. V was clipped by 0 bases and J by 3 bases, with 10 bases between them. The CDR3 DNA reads TGTGCCAGCAGCTTGGGGGACAACGTCTACGAGCAGTACTTC. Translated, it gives CASSLGDNVYEQYF. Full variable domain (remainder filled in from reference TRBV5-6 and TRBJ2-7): DAGVTQSPTHLIKTRGQQVTLRCSPKSGHDTVSWYQQALGQGPQFIFQYYEEEERQRGNFPDRFSGHQFPNYSSELNVNALLLGDSALYLCASSLGDNVYEQYFGPGTRLTVT.

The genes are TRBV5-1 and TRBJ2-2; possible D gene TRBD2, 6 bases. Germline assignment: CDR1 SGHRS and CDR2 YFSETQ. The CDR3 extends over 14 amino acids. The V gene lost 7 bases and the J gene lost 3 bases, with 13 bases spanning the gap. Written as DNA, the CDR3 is TGCGCCAGCGAAGGAGGGTCAGACACCGGGGAGCTGTTTTTT. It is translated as CASEGGSDTGELFF.

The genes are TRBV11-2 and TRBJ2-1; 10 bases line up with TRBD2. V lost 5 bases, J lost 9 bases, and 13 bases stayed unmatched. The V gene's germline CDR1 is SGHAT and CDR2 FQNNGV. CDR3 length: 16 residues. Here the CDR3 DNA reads TGTGCCAGCAGCCCGTTAGGTAGCGGGGGGCGGGGTGAGCAGTTCTTC. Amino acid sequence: CASSPLGSGGRGEQFF.